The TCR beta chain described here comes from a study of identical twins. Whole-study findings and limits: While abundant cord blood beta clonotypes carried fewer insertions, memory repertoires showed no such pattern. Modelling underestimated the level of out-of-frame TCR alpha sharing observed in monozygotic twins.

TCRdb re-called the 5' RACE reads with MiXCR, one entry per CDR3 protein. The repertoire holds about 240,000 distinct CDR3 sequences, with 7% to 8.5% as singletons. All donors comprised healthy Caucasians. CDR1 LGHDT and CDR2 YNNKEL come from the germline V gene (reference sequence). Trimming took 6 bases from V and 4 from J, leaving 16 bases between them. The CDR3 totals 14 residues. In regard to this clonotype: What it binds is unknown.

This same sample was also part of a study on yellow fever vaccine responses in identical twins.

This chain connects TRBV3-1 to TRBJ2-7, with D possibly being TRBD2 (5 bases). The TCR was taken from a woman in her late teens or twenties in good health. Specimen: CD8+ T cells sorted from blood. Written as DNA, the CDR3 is TGTGCCAGCAGTCACCCGGGAACGGGGTACGAGCAGTACTTC. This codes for CASSHPGTGYEQYF.